This T cell receptor (beta chain) is from a study of beta chain features in type 1 diabetes. Germline trimming cut 5 bases from V and 4 bases from J; bases unmatched to any gene: 14. The germline CDR1 and CDR2 sequences are LNHDA and SQIVND (reference sequence). CDR3 length equals 17 residues. This clone was seen many times. What it recognizes is unknown. CD45RO/CCR7/CD25/CD127/CD95/CD27 separated CD4+ naive, central memory, regulatory and stem cell-like memory cells by sorting. Study-wide results and limits: A greater similarity of naive, central memory and Treg TCRB repertoires was seen among patients than among healthy donors. Sequencing from cDNA could over-represent high-TCR-expressing cells.

TCRB transcripts that were expressed got sequenced, as all of the isolated RNA had been reverse transcribed. The assay was immunoSEQ multiplex PCR, and TCRdb's table has in-frame clones only and misses some. The sample carries some 150,000 clones, approximately 9.8% recorded once. The TCR originated in a woman aged 35 to 49 in good health. V gene TRBV19 combines with J gene TRBJ2-3; 8 nucleotides line up with TRBD1. The specimen sequenced was central memory CD4+ T cells from blood. CDR3 loop: CASSPRTGKSIADTQYF. The CDR3 DNA sequence: TGTGCCAGTAGTCCGCGGACAGGGAAATCGATTGCAGATACGCAGTATTTT.